The present T cell receptor beta chain was sequenced within a study of blood T cell repertoires in COVID-19. Across the whole study: The study drew acute and convalescent COVID-19 samples from the United States, Italy and Spain.

Germline CDR1 and CDR2: MGHRA and YSYEKL. Trimming pared 4 bases from V and 0 bases from J, leaving 6 bases between. The CDR3 extends over 14 amino acids. Method: immunoSEQ multiplex PCR; TCRdb's copy keeps in-frame clones and lacks some. The table lists around 140,000 clones, roughly 90% of them singletons. About this clone itself: Other DNA sequences in this specimen translate into the identical CDR3.

Sequencing was performed on PBMCs or T cells enriched from blood (not recorded which). This clonotype was sampled from a woman in her 40s who had been exposed to COVID-19. The chain is built from TRBV4-1 and TRBJ1-4; D is uncertain. The CDR3 protein is CASSLTTTNEKLFF. The CDR3 region has the DNA TGCGCCAGCAGCCTAACAACAACTAATGAAAAACTGTTTTTT.